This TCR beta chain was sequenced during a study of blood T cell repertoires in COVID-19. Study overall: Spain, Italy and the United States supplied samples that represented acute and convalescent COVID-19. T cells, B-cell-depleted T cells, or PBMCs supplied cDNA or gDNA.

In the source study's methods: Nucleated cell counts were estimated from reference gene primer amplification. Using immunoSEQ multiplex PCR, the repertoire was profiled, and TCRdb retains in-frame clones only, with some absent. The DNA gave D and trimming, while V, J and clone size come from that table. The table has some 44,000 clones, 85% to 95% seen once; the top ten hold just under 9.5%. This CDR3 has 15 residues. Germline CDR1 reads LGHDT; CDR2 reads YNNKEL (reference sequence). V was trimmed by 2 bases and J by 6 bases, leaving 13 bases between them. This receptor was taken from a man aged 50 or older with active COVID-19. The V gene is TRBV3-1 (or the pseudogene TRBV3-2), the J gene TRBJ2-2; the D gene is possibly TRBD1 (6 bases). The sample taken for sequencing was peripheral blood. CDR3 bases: TGTGCCAGCAGCCAAAGGGGAAAGGGGGCCGGGGAGCTGTTTTTT. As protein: CASSQRGKGAGELFF.